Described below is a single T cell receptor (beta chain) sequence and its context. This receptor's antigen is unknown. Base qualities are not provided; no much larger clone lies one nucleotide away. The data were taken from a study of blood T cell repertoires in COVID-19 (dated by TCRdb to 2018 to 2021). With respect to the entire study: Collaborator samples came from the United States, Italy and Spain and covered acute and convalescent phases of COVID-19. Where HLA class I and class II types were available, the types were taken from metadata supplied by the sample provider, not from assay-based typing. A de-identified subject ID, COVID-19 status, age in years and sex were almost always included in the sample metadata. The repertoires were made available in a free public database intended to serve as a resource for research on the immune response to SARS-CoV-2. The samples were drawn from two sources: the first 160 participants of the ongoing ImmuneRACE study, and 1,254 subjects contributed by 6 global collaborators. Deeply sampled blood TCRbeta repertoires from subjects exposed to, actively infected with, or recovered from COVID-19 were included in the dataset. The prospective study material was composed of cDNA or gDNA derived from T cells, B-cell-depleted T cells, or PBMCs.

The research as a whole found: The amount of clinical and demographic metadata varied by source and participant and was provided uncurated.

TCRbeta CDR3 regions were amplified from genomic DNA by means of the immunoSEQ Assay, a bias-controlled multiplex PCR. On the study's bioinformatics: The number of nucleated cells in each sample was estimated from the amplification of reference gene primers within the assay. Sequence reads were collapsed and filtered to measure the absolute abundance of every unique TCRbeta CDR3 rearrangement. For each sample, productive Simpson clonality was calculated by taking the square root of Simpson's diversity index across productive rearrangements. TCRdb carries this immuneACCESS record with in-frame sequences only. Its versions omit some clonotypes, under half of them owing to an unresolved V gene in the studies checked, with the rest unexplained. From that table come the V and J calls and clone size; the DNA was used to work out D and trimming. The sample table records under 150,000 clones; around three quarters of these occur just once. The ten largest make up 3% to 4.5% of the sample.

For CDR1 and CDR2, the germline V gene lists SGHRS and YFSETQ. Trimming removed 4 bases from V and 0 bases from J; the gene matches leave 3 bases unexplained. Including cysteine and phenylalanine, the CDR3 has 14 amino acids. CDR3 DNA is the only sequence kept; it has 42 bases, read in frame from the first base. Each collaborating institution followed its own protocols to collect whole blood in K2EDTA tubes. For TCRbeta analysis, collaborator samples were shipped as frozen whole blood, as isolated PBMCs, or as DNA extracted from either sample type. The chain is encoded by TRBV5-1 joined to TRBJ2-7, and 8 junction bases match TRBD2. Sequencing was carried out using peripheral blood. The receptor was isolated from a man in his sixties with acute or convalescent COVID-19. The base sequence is TGCGCCAGCAGCCCCGGGACTAGCTCCTACGAGCAGTACTTC. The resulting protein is CASSPGTSSYEQYF.